The 9 T cell receptor beta chains in this list originate from one sample, sequenced in a study of OX40 agonist ivuxolimab in advanced cancers. TCRdb keeps only in-frame clones here, not all; method: immunoSEQ multiplex PCR. The table lists roughly 56,000 clones, approximately 83% of them singletons. The sequencing used CD4+ or CD8+ T cells sorted from blood, collected in a trial of the OX40 agonist ivuxolimab. These receptors all stem from an adult with an advanced solid tumor such as melanoma, head and neck, liver or kidney cancer.

The chain employs TRBV4-2 and TRBJ1-2, with 7 bases that match TRBD1. The junction had 9 bases not matched to a gene; V was cut back by 4 bases and J by 4 bases. This CDR3 region has 15 residues. Germline V gives CDR1 LGHNA, CDR2 YNFKEQ. As DNA, the CDR3 is TGTGCCAGCAGCCCCCAGGGGGGCCAGGGCTATGGCTACACCTTC. It translates to CASSPQGGQGYGYTF.

V is TRBV7-2 and J is TRBJ2-1; the match to TRBD2 covers 8 bases. The V and J ends lost 3 bases and 16 bases, in that order; junction bases with no gene match: 8. The V gene's germline CDR1 is SGHTA and CDR2 FQGNSA. The CDR3 is 12 amino acids. CDR3 sequence reads: CASSFTGLGSFF. CDR3 coding DNA: TGTGCCAGCAGCTTCACGGGACTAGGCAGTTTCTTC. The full variable domain, in which reference TRBV7-2 and TRBJ2-1 provide the parts outside the CDR3, is GAGVSQSPSNKVTEKGKDVELRCDPISGHTALYWYRQSLGQGLEFLIYFQGNSAPDKSGLPSDRFSAERTGGSVSTLTIQRTQQEDSAVYLCASSFTGLGSFFGPGTRLTVL.

The V and J genes are TRBV15 and TRBJ1-2; D is unclear. The V end was cut by 3 bases, the J end by 5 bases, with 4 bases between. This CDR3 comprises 11 residues. Germline values: CDR1 LNHNV, CDR2 YYDKDF (reference sequence). This CDR3 reads CATSRIYGYTF. CDR3 sequence (DNA): TGTGCCACCAGCAGGATTTATGGCTACACCTTC. The full variable domain, rest sourced from reference TRBV15 and TRBJ1-2, is DAMVIQNPRYQVTQFGKPVTLSCSQTLNHNVMYWYQQKSSQAPKLLFHYYDKDFNNEADTPDNFQSRRPNTSFCFLDIRSPGLGDTAMYLCATSRIYGYTFGSGTRLTVV.

The V gene is TRBV19, the J gene TRBJ1-1, with TRBD1 matching over 11 bases. Per the germline V gene, CDR1 is LNHDA and CDR2 is SQIVND (reference sequence). Unmatched junction bases numbered 4, after V lost 4 bases and J lost 3 bases. This CDR3 contains 15 residues. In DNA, the CDR3 is TGTGCCAGTAGTACGGACAGGGGGCGCGACACTGAAGCTTTCTTT. It codes for CASSTDRGRDTEAFF.

The chain is built from TRBV7-2 and TRBJ2-1; a possible D gene is TRBD2 (5 bases). Trimming removed 1 base from V and 6 bases from J, with 10 bases in between. Germline values: CDR1 SGHTA, CDR2 FQGNSA. The CDR3 is made up of 14 amino acids. CDR3 amino acids: CASSLEMTINEQFF. CDR3 nucleotide sequence: TGTGCCAGCAGCTTAGAAATGACTATCAATGAGCAGTTCTTC. Variable domain in full (rest from reference TRBV7-2 and TRBJ2-1): GAGVSQSPSNKVTEKGKDVELRCDPISGHTALYWYRQSLGQGLEFLIYFQGNSAPDKSGLPSDRFSAERTGGSVSTLTIQRTQQEDSAVYLCASSLEMTINEQFFGPGTRLTVL.

The J gene is TRBJ1-2, the V gene TRBV19; D possibly corresponds to TRBD1 (6 bases). Per the germline V gene, CDR1 is LNHDA and CDR2 is SQIVND (reference sequence). V was clipped by 5 bases and J by 4 bases, with 23 bases between them. The CDR3 has 17 residues. The chain's CDR3 is CASSFVLGGAPSYGYTF. The CDR3 DNA reads TGTGCCAGTAGTTTTGTGCTAGGGGGGGCTCCCAGCTATGGCTACACCTTC.

The J gene is TRBJ2-7, the V gene TRBV5-4; 7 positions match TRBD1. The V gene end was trimmed by 1 base and the J gene end by 4 bases; junction bases not matched to a gene: 5. Germline V gene sequence: CDR1 SGHNT, CDR2 YYREEE (reference sequence). This CDR3 has 14 amino acids. The CDR3 reads CASSLTGVVYEQYF. In DNA form, the CDR3 reads TGTGCCAGCAGCTTGACAGGGGTTGTTTACGAGCAGTACTTC.

The rearrangement joins TRBV29-1 to TRBJ1-1, with D perhaps TRBD1 (5 bases). Germline V CDR1 and CDR2: SQVTM, ANQGSEA. The CDR3 runs 14 residues. The ends were cut back, 5 bases at V and 0 bases at J, with 13 bases in the middle. The CDR3 DNA reads as TGCAGCGTTCGAACGGGACGGATGAACACTGAAGCTTTCTTT. It encodes CSVRTGRMNTEAFF.

V and J are TRBV30 and TRBJ2-7; D remains ambiguous. CDR1 and CDR2 from the germline V gene are GTSNPN and SVGIG (reference sequence). The ends were cut back, 4 bases at V and 2 bases at J, with 15 bases in the middle. This CDR3 comprises 14 residues. CDR3 amino acids: CAWNKETIPYEQYF. CDR3 DNA sequence: TGTGCCTGGAATAAGGAGACAATTCCCTACGAGCAGTACTTC.